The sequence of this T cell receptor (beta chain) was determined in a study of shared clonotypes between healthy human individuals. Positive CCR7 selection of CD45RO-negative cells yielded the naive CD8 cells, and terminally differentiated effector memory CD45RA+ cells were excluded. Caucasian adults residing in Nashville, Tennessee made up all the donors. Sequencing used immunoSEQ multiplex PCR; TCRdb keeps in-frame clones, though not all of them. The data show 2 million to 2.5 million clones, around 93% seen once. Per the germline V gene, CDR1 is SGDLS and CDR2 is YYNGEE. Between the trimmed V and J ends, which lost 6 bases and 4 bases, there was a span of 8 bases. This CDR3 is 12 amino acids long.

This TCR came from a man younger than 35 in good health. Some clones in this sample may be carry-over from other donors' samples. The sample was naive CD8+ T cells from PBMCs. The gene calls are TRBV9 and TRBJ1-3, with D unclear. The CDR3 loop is CASIDEGNTIYF. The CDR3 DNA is TGTGCCAGCATCGACGAGGGAAACACCATATATTTT.